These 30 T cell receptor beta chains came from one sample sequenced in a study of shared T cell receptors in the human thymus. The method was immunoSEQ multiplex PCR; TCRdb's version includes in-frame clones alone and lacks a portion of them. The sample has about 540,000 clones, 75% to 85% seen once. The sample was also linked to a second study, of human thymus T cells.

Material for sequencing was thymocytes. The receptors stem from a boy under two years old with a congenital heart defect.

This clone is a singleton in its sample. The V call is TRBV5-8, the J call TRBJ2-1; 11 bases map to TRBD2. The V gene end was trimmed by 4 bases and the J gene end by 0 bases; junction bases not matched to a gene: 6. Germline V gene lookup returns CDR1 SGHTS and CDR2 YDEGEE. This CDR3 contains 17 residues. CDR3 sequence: CASSHPTSGSSYNEQFF. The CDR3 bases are TGTGCCAGCAGCCACCCCACTAGCGGGAGCTCCTACAATGAGCAGTTCTTC.

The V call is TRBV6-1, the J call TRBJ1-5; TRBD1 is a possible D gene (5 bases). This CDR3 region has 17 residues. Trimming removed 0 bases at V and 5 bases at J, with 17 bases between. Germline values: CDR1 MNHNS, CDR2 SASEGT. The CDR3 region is CASSEARQKQNHQPQHF. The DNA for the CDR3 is TGTGCCAGCAGTGAAGCGCGACAGAAACAGAACCATCAGCCCCAGCATTTT.

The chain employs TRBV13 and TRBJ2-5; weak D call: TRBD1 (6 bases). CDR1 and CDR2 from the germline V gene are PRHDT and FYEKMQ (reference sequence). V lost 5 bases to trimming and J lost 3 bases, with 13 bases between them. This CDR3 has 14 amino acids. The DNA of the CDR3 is TGTGCCAGCAGCCACTACAGGGACGAAGAGACCCAGTACTTC. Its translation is CASSHYRDEETQYF.

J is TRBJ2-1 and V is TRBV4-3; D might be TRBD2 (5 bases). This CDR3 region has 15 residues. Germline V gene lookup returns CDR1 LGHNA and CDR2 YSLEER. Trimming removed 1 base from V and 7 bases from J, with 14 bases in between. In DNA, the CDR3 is TGCGCCAGCAGCCAAGTGGCCAGAGGCGGGAATGAGCAGTTCTTC. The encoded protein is CASSQVARGGNEQFF.

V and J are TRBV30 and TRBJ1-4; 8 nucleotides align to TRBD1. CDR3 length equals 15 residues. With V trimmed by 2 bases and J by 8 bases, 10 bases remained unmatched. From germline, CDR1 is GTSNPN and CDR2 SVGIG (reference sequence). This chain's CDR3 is CAWSFYDRGGEKLFF. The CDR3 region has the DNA TGTGCCTGGAGTTTTTATGACAGGGGAGGGGAAAAACTGTTTTTT. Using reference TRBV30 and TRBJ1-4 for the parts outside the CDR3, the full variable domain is SQTIHQWPATLVQPVGSPLSLECTVEGTSNPNLYWYRQAAGRGLQLLFYSVGIGQISSEVPQNLSASRPQDRQFILSSKKLLLSDSGFYLCAWSFYDRGGEKLFFGSGTQLSVL.

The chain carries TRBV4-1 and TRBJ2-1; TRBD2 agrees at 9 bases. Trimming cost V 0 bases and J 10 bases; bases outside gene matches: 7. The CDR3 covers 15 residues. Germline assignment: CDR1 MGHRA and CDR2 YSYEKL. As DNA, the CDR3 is TGCGCCAGCAGCCAAGAGGCTAGCGGGGCGAGGGAGCAGTTCTTC. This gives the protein CASSQEASGAREQFF.

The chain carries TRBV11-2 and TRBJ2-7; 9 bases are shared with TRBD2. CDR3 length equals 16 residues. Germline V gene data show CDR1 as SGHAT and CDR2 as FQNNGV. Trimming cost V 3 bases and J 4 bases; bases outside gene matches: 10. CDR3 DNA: TGTGCCAGCAGCTTGGGGCCCAGACTAGCGGCGTACGAGCAGTACTTC. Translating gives CASSLGPRLAAYEQYF.

The DNA for the CDR3 is TGTGCCAGCAGCCCAGGTAGCGGGGAGCCCGGGGAGCTGTTTTTT. It encodes CASSPGSGEPGELFF. The chain joins TRBV11-2 to TRBJ2-2; 8 nucleotides align to TRBD2. V lost 5 bases, J lost 6 bases, and 8 bases stayed unmatched. Germline lookup yields CDR1 SGHAT and CDR2 FQNNGV. The CDR3 is 15 residues long. The complete variable domain, with remaining parts taken from reference TRBV11-2 and TRBJ2-2, reads EAGVAQSPRYKIIEKRQSVAFWCNPISGHATLYWYQQILGQGPKLLIQFQNNGVVDDSQLPKDRFSAERLKGVDSTLKIQPAKLEDSAVYLCASSPGSGEPGELFFGEGSRLTVL.

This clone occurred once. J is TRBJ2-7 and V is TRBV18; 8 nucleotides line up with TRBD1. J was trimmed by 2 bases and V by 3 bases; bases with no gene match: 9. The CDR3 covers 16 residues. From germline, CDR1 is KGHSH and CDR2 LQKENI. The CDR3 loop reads CASSPRRTGMTYEQYF. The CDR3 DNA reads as TGTGCCAGCTCACCGCGGCGGACAGGGATGACCTACGAGCAGTACTTC.

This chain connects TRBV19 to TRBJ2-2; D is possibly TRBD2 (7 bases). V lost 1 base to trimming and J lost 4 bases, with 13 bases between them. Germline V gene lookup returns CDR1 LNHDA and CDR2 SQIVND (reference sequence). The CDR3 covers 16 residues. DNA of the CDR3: TGTGCCAGTAGTATAGGAAGGGGGGGGAGCACCGGGGAGCTGTTTTTT. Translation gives CASSIGRGGSTGELFF.

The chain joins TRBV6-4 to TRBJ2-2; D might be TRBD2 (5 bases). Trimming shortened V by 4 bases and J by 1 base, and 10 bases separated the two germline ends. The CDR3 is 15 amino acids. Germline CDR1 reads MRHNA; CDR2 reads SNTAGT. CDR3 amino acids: CASSAGAENTGELFF. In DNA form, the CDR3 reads TGTGCCAGCAGTGCAGGAGCGGAGAACACCGGGGAGCTGTTTTTT.

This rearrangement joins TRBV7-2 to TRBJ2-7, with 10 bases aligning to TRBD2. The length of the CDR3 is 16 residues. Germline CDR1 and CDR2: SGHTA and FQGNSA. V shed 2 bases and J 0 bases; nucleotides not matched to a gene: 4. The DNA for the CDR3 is TGTGCCAGCAGCTTATGGGCTAGCGGGAGCTCCTACGAGCAGTACTTC. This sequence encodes CASSLWASGSSYEQYF.

As DNA, the CDR3 is TGTGCCAGCAGCTTAGGAGCGTGGTCTAGGGGCAATGAGCAGTTCTTC. It yields the protein CASSLGAWSRGNEQFF. V usage is TRBV11-2 and J usage is TRBJ2-1; weak D call: TRBD1 (5 bases). The V end lost 1 base, the J end lost 6 bases, and 16 bases lay between the germline ends. The CDR3 sequence is 16 residues long. Germline CDR1 is SGHAT and CDR2 is FQNNGV.

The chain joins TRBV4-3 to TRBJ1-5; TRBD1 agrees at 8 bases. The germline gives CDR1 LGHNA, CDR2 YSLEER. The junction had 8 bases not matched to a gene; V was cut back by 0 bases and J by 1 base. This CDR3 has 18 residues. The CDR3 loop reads CASSQERQGTASNQPQHF. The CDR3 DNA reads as TGCGCCAGCAGCCAAGAGCGACAGGGGACCGCGAGCAATCAGCCCCAGCATTTT.

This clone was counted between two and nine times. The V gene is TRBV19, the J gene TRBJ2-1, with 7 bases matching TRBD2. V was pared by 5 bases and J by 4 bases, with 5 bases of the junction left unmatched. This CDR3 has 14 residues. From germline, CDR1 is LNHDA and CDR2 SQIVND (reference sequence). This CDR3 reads CASSGASGYNEQFF. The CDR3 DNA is TGTGCCAGTAGTGGGGCTAGCGGATACAATGAGCAGTTCTTC.

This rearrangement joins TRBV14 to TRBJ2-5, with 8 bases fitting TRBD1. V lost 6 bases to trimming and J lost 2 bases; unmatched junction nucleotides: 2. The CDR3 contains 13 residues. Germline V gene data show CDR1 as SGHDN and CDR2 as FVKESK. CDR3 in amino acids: CASRRQGQETQYF. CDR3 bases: TGTGCCAGCAGGCGACAGGGGCAAGAGACCCAGTACTTC.

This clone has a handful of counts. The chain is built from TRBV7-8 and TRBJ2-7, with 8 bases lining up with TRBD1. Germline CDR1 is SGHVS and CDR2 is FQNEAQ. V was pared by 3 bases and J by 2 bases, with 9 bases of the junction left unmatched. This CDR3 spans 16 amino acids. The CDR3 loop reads CASSFGDRPGAYEQYF. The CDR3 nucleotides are TGTGCCAGCAGCTTCGGGGACAGGCCTGGGGCCTACGAGCAGTACTTC.

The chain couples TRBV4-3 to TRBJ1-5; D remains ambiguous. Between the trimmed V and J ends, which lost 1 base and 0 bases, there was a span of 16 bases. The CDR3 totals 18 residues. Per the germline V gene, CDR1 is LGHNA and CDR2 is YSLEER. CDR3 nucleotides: TGCGCCAGCAGCCAAGGGAGGGCGGGTCAGAATAGCAATCAGCCCCAGCATTTT. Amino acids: CASSQGRAGQNSNQPQHF.

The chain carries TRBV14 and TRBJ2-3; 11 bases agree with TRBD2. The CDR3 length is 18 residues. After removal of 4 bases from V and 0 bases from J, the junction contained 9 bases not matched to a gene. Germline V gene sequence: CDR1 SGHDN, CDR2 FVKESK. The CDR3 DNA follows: TGTGCCAGCAGCCGCTACTGGTCTAGCGGGAGGAGCACAGATACGCAGTATTTT. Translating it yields CASSRYWSSGRSTDTQYF.

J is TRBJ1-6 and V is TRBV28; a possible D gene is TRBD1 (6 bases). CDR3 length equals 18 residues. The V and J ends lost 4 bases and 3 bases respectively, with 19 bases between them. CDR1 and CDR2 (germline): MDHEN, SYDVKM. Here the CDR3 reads CASSSGAQQGIYNSPLHF. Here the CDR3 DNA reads TGTGCCAGCAGTTCTGGGGCCCAACAGGGAATCTATAATTCACCCCTCCACTTT.

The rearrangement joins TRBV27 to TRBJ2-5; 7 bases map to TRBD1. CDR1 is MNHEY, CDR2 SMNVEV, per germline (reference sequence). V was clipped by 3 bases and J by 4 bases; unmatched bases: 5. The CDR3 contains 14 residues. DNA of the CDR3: TGTGCCAGCAGTTTCCGAGCAGGGGGAGAGACCCAGTACTTC. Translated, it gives CASSFRAGGETQYF.

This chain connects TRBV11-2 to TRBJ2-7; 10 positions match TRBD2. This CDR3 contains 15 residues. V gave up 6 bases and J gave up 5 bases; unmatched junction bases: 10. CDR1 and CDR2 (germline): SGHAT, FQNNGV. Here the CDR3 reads CASRQSSGSGDEQYF. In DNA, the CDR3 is TGTGCCAGCAGACAGTCTAGCGGGAGTGGTGACGAGCAGTACTTC.

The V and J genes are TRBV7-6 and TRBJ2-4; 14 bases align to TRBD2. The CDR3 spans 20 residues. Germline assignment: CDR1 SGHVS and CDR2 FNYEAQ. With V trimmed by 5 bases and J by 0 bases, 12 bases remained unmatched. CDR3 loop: CASSPGLAGVPFLAKNIQYF. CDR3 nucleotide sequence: TGTGCCAGCAGCCCGGGACTAGCGGGAGTCCCCTTCCTAGCCAAAAACATTCAGTACTTC.

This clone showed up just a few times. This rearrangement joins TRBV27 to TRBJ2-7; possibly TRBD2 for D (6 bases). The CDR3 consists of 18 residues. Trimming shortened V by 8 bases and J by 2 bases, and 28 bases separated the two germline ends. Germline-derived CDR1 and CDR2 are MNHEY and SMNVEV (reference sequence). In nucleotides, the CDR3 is TGTGCCAGCTCCAAGCCGACGGGGGAGCCCTCGGGCCCCTACGAGCAGTACTTC. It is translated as CASSKPTGEPSGPYEQYF.

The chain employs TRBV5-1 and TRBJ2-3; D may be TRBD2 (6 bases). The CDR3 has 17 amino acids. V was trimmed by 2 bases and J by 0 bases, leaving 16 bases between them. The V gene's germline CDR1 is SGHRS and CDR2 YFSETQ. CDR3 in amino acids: CASSFRLFGGSTDTQYF. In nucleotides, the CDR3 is TGCGCCAGCAGCTTTAGGCTATTCGGGGGTAGCACAGATACGCAGTATTTT.

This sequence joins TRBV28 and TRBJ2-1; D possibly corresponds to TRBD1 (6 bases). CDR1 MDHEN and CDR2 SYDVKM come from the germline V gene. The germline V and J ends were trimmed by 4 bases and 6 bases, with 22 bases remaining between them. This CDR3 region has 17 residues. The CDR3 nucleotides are TGTGCCAGCAGTTCGCTCGCCGACAGGATCGATTCCAATGAGCAGTTCTTC. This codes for CASSSLADRIDSNEQFF.

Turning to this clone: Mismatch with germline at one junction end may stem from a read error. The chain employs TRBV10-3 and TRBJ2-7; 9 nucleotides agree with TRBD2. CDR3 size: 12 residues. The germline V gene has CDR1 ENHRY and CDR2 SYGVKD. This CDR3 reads CAISEPPGLAHF. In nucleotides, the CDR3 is TGTGCCATCAGTGAGCCCCCGGGACTAGCACACTTC.

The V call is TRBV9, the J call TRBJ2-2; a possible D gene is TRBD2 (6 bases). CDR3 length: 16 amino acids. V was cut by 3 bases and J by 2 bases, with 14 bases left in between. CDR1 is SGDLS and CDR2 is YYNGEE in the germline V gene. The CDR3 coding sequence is TGTGCCAGCAGCGAACACGCGGGACCCAACACCGGGGAGCTGTTTTTT. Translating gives CASSEHAGPNTGELFF.

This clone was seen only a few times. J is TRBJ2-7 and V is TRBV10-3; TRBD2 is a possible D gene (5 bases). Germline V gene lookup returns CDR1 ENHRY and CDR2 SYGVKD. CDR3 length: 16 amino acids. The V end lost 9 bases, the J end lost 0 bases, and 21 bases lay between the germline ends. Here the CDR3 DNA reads TGTGCCATGACGCCAGGACCCCCCGGGAACTCCTACGAGCAGTACTTC. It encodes CAMTPGPPGNSYEQYF.

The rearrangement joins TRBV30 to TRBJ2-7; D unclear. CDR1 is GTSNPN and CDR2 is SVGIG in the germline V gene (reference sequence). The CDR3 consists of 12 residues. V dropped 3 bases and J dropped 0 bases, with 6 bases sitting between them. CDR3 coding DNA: TGTGCCTGGAGCACCAGCTCCTACGAGCAGTACTTC. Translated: CAWSTSSYEQYF.